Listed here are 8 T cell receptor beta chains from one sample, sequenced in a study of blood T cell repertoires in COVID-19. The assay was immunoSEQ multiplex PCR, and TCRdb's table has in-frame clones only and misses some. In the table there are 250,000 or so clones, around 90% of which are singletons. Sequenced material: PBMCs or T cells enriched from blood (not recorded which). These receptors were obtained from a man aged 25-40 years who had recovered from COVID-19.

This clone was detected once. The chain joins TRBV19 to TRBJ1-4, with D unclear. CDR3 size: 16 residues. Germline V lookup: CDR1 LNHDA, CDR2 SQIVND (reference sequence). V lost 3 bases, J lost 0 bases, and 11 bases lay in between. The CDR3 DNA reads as TGTGCCAGTAGTATCGGGATCCAGTCAACTAATGAAAAACTGTTTTTT. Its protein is CASSIGIQSTNEKLFF.

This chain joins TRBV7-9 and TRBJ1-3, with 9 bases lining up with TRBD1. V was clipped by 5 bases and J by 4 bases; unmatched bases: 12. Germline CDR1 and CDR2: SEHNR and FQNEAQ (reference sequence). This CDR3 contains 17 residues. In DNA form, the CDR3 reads TGTGCCAGCAGCACACACCGGGACAGGGCGGGAGGAAACACCATATATTTT. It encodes CASSTHRDRAGGNTIYF. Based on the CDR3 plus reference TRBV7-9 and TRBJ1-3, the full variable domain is DTGVSQNPRHKITKRGQNVTFRCDPISEHNRLYWYRQTLGQGPEFLTYFQNEAQLEKSRLLSDRFSAERPKGSFSTLEIQRTEQGDSAMYLCASSTHRDRAGGNTIYFGEGSWLTVV.

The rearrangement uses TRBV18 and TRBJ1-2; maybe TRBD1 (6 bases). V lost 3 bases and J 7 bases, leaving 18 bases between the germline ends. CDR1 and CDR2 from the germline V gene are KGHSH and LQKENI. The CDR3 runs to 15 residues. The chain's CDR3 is CASSPGGGGPPGYTF. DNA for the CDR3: TGTGCCAGCTCACCCGGAGGTGGGGGCCCTCCTGGCTACACCTTC.

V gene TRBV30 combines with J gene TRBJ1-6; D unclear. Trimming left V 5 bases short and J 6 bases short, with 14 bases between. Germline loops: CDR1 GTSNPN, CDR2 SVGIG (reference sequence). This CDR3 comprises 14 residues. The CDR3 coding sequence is TGTGCCTGGTCCTTAAACATTGGTAATTCACCCCTCCACTTT. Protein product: CAWSLNIGNSPLHF.

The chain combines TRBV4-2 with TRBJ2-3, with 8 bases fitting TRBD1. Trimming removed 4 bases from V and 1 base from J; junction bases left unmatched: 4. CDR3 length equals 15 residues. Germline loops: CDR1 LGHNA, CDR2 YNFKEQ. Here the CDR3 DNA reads TGTGCCAGCAGCCTAGTCAGGGGGCGCACAGATACGCAGTATTTT. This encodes CASSLVRGRTDTQYF.

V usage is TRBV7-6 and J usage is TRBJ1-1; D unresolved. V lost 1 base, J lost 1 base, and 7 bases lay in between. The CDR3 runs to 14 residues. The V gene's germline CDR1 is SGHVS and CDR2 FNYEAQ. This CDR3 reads CASSLGGGNTEAFF. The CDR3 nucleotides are TGTGCCAGCAGCTTAGGAGGCGGGAACACTGAAGCTTTCTTT.

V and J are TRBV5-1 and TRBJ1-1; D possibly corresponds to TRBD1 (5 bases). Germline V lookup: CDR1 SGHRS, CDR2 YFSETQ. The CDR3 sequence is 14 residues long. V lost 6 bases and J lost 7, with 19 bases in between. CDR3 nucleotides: TGCGCCAGCACCCCGGGCCGGGGGGACCGTGAAGCTTTCTTT. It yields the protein CASTPGRGDREAFF.

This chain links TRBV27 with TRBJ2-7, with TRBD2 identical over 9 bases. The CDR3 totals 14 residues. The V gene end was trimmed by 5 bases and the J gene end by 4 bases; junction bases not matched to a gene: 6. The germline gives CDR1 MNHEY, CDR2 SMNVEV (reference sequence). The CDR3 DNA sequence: TGTGCCAGCAGTGAGCGGGGGGAGACGTACGAGCAGTACTTC. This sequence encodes CASSERGETYEQYF.